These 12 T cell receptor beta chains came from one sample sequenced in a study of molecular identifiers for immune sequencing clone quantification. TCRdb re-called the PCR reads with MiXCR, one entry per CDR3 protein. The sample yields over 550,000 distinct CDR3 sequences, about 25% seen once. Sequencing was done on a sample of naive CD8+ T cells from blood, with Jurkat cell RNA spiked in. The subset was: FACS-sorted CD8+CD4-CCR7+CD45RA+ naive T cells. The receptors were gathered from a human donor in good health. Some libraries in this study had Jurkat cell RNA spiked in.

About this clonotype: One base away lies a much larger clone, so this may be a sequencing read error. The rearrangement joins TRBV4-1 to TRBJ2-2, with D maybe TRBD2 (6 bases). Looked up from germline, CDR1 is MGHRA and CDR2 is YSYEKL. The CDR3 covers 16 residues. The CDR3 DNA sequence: TGCGCCAGCAGCCAATATCTCGCAGGGTACACCGGGGGGCTGTTTTTT. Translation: CASSQYLAGYTGGLFF.

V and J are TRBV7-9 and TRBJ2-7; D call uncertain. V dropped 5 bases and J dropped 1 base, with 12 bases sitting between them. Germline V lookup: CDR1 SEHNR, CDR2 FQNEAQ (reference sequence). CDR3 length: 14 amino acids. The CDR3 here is CASSPSQPSYEQYF. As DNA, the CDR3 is TGTGCCAGCAGCCCCTCACAGCCTTCCTACGAGCAGTACTTC.

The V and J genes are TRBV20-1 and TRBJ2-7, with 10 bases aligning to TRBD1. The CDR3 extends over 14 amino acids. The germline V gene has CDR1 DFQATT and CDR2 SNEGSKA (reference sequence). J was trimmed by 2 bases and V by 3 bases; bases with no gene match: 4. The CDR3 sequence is CSARGQGLTYEQYF. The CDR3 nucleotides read TGCAGTGCTAGGGGACAGGGGCTTACCTACGAGCAGTACTTC.

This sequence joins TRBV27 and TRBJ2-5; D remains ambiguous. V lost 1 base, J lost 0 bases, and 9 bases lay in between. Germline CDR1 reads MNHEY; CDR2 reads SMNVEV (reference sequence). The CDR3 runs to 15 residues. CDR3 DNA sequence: TGTGCCAGCAGTTTATACCCCCTTAACCAAGAGACCCAGTACTTC. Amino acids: CASSLYPLNQETQYF.

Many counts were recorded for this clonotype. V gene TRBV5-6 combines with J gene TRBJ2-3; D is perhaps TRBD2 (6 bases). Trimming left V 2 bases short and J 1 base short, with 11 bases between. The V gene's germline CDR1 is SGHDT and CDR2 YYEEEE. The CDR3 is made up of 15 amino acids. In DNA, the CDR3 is TGTGCCAGCAGCTTTTGGGCTAGCGGCACAGATACGCAGTATTTT. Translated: CASSFWASGTDTQYF. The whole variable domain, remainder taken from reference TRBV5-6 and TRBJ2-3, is DAGVTQSPTHLIKTRGQQVTLRCSPKSGHDTVSWYQQALGQGPQFIFQYYEEEERQRGNFPDRFSGHQFPNYSSELNVNALLLGDSALYLCASSFWASGTDTQYFGPGTRLTVL.

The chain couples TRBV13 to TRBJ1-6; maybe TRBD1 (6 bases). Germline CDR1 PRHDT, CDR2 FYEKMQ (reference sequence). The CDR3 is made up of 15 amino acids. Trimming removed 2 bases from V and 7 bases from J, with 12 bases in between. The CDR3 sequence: CASSLSLRGNSPLHF. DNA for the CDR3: TGTGCCAGCAGCTTAAGCCTCAGGGGCAATTCACCCCTCCACTTT.

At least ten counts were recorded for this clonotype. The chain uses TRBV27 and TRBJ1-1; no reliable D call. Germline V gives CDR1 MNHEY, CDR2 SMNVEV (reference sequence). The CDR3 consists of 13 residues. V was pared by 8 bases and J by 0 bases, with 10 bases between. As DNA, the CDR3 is TGTGCCAGCGAAAGGTTAATGAACACTGAAGCTTTCTTT. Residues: CASERLMNTEAFF.

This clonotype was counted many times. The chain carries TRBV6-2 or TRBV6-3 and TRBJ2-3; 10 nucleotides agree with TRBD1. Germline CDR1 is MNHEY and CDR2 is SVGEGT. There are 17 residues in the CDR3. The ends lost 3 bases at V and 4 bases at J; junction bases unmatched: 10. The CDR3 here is CASSYDGQGVPADTQYF. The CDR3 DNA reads TGTGCCAGCAGTTATGACGGACAGGGGGTGCCGGCAGATACGCAGTATTTT.

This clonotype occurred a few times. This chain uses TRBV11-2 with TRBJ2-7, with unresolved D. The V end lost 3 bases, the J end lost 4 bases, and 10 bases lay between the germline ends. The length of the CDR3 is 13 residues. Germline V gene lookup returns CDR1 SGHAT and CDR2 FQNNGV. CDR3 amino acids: CASSLGYEYEQYF. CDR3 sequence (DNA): TGTGCCAGCAGCTTGGGGTACGAGTACGAGCAGTACTTC.

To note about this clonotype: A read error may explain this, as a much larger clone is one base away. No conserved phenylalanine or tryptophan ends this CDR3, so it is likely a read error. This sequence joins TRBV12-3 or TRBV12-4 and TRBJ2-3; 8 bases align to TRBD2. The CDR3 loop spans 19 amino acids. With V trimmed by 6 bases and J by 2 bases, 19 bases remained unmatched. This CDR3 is CASRSTTSEGPHDTDTQYS. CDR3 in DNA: TGTGCCAGCAGGTCTACGACTAGCGAAGGCCCACACGACACAGATACGCAGTATTCT.

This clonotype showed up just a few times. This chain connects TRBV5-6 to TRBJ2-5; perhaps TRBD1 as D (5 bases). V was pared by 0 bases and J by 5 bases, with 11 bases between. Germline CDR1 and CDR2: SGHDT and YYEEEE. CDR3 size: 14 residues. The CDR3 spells CASSLGQGEETQYF. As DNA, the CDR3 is TGTGCCAGCAGCTTGGGGCAGGGTGAGGAGACCCAGTACTTC.

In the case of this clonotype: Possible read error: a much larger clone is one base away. Written as DNA, the CDR3 is TGCAGCGTTGAAGCCGGGACAGGGATGTACGAGCAGTACTTC. The encoded protein is CSVEAGTGMYEQYF. V is TRBV29-1 and J is TRBJ2-7, with TRBD1 matching over 9 bases. The germline V gene has CDR1 SQVTM and CDR2 ANQGSEA. V lost 1 base and J lost 4; bases outside the gene matches: 5. This CDR3 is 14 amino acids long.